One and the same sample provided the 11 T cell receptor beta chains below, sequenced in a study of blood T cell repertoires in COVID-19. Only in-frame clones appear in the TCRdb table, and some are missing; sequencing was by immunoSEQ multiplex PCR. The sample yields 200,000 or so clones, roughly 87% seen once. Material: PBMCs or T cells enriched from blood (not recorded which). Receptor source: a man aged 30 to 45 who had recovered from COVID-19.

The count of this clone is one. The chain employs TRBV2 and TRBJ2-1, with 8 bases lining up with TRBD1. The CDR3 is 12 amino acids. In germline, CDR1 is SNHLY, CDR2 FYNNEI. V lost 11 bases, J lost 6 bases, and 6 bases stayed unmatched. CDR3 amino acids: CAAKDRVNEQFF. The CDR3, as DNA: TGTGCCGCAAAGGACAGGGTCAATGAGCAGTTCTTC.

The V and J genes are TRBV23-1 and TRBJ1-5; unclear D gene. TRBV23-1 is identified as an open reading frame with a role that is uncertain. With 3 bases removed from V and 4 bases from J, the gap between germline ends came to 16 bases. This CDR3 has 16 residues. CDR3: CASSQLGGVENQPQHF. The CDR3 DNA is TGCGCCAGCAGTCAGTTGGGAGGAGTTGAAAATCAGCCCCAGCATTTT.

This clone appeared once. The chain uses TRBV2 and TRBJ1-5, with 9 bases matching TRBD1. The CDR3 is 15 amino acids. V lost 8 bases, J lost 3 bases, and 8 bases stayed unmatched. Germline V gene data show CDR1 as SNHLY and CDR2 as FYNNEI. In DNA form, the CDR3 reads TGTGCCAGCCGCCCGGACAGGGGCATCAATCAGCCCCAGCATTTT. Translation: CASRPDRGINQPQHF.

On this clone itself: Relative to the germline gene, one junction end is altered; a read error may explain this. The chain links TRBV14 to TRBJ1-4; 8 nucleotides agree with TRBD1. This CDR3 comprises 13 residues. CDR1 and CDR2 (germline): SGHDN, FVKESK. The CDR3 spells CASSQQGAGKQFF. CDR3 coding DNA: TGTGCCAGCAGCCAACAGGGGGCAGGAAAACAGTTTTTT.

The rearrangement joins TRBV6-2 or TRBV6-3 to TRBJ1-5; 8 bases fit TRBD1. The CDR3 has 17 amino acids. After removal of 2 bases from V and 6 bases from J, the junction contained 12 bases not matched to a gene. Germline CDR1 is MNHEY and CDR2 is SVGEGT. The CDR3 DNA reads TGTGCCAGCAGTTACAACAGGGGGTTAACCTCGGGTCAGCCCCAGCATTTT. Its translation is CASSYNRGLTSGQPQHF.

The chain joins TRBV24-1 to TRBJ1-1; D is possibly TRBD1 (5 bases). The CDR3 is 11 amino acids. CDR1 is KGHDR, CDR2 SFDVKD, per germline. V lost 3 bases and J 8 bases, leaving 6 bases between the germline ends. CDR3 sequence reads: CATSDKGEAFF. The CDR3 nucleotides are TGTGCCACCAGTGATAAGGGGGAAGCTTTCTTT.

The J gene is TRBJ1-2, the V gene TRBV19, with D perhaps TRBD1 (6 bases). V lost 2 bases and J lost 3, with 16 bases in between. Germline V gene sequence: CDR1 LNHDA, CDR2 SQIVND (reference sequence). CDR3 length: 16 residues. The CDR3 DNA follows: TGTGCCAGTAGTATATCGAACAGGGTGGAGGACTATGGCTACACCTTC. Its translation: CASSISNRVEDYGYTF.

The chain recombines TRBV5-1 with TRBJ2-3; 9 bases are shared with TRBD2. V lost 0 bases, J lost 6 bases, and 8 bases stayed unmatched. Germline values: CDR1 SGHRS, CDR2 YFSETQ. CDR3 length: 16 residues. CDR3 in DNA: TGCGCCAGCAGCTTGGAGGGGCGGGGGGGCAGCGATACGCAGTATTTT. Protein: CASSLEGRGGSDTQYF.

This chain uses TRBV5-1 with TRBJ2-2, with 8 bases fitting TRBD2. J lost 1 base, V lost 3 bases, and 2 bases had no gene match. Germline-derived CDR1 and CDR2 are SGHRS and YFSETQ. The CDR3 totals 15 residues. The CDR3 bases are TGCGCCAGCAGCTCGGCGGGGGGGAACACCGGGGAGCTGTTTTTT. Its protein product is CASSSAGGNTGELFF.

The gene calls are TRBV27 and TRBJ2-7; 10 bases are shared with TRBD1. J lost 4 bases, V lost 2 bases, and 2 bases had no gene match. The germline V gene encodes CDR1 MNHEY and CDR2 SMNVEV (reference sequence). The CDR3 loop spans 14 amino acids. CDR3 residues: CASSLTGQGYEQYF. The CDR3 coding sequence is TGTGCCAGCAGTTTAACGGGACAGGGGTACGAGCAGTACTTC.

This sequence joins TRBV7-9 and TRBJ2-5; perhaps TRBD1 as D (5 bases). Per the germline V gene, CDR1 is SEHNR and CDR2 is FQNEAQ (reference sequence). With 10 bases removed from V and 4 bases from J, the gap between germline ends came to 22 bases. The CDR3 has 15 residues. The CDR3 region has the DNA TGTGCCACCTCCCAGGTCCAGGGATGGTCAGAGACCCAGTACTTC. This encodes CATSQVQGWSETQYF.